This entry lists 8 T cell receptor beta chains sequenced from one sample in a study of blood T cells in healthy people across ages. Sample-barcoded 5' priming and a J-beta primer mix drove a second PCR of roughly 7 to 11 cycles. TCRdb used MiXCR to reprocess the 5' RACE reads, holding one entry per CDR3 protein. The table has more than 1,400,000 distinct CDR3 sequences, 35% to 45% seen once. The sequencing sample was made of blood. The receptors shown here come from a woman in her late teens or twenties in good health.

The chain uses TRBV4-1 and TRBJ2-7; TRBD2 matches 8 bases. This CDR3 is built from 15 residues. CDR1 is MGHRA and CDR2 is YSYEKL in the germline V gene. J was trimmed by 2 bases and V by 3 bases; bases with no gene match: 6. CDR3: CASSHIGGGPYEQYF. In DNA, the CDR3 is TGCGCCAGCAGCCATATAGGCGGGGGGCCCTACGAGCAGTACTTC.

The chain employs TRBV28 and TRBJ2-7, with 15 positions matching TRBD2. This CDR3 region has 16 residues. Trimming took 2 bases from V and 3 from J; bases not matched to a gene: 2. Germline V lookup: CDR1 MDHEN, CDR2 SYDVKM. The CDR3 loop is CASSLGTSGGIYEQYF. In nucleotides, the CDR3 is TGTGCCAGCAGTTTAGGGACTAGCGGGGGGATCTACGAGCAGTACTTC.

The V and J genes are TRBV5-1 and TRBJ2-5; D remains ambiguous. This CDR3 has 15 residues. Deletions cut 0 bases from V and 1 base from J, with 10 bases between. Germline loops: CDR1 SGHRS, CDR2 YFSETQ. Written as DNA, the CDR3 is TGCGCCAGCAGCTTGGGTCGGCAGATCCAAGAGACCCAGTACTTC. Amino acid sequence: CASSLGRQIQETQYF.

This clonotype was seen a handful of times. The J gene is TRBJ1-4, the V gene TRBV12-3 or TRBV12-4; possibly TRBD1 for D (6 bases). V lost 2 bases and J lost 5, with 6 bases in between. The CDR3 covers 13 residues. The CDR3 loop reads CASSLTGNEKLFF. The CDR3 DNA reads TGTGCCAGCAGTTTAACAGGGAATGAAAAACTGTTTTTT.

J is TRBJ1-2 and V is TRBV5-4; D is perhaps TRBD1 (6 bases). The CDR3 length is 16 residues. V was shortened by 0 bases and J by 4 bases, with 16 bases between the two germline ends. In germline, CDR1 is SGHNT, CDR2 YYREEE (reference sequence). The CDR3 sequence: CASSLVQGNLGYGYTF. CDR3 nucleotide sequence: TGTGCCAGCAGCTTGGTACAGGGTAATCTAGGCTATGGCTACACCTTC.

The rearrangement joins TRBV5-1 to TRBJ2-7; TRBD1 agrees at 7 bases. This CDR3 region has 16 residues. Losses at the gene ends were 1 base for V and 7 bases for J; bases not matched to a gene: 14. Germline-derived CDR1 and CDR2 are SGHRS and YFSETQ. The CDR3 bases are TGCGCCAGCAGCTTGCAACAGGGGATGGGCTACAATGAGCAGTACTTC. Residues: CASSLQQGMGYNEQYF.

V is TRBV5-6 and J is TRBJ2-3; 9 nucleotides match TRBD2. Trimming took 1 base from V and 0 from J; bases not matched to a gene: 9. From germline, CDR1 is SGHDT and CDR2 YYEEEE. The CDR3 loop spans 18 amino acids. The CDR3 DNA follows: TGTGCCAGCAGCTTGTCCAGCGGGGGGAGGCTTAGCACAGATACGCAGTATTTT. Translating it yields CASSLSSGGRLSTDTQYF. The full variable domain, rest sourced from reference TRBV5-6 and TRBJ2-3, is DAGVTQSPTHLIKTRGQQVTLRCSPKSGHDTVSWYQQALGQGPQFIFQYYEEEERQRGNFPDRFSGHQFPNYSSELNVNALLLGDSALYLCASSLSSGGRLSTDTQYFGPGTRLTVL.

The genes are TRBV7-9 and TRBJ1-2, with TRBD1 matching over 9 bases. Germline lookup yields CDR1 SEHNR and CDR2 FQNEAQ (reference sequence). This CDR3 has 15 amino acids. With V trimmed by 3 bases and J by 3 bases, 5 bases remained unmatched. CDR3 DNA: TGTGCCAGCAGCTTCAAACAGGGGGCAGACTATGGCTACACCTTC. Amino acid sequence: CASSFKQGADYGYTF. The full variable domain, in which reference TRBV7-9 and TRBJ1-2 provide the parts outside the CDR3, is DTGVSQNPRHKITKRGQNVTFRCDPISEHNRLYWYRQTLGQGPEFLTYFQNEAQLEKSRLLSDRFSAERPKGSFSTLEIQRTEQGDSAMYLCASSFKQGADYGYTFGSGTRLTVV.